One and the same sample provided the 5 T cell receptor beta chains below, sequenced in a study of blood T cell repertoires in COVID-19. Sequencing used immunoSEQ multiplex PCR; TCRdb keeps in-frame clones, though not all of them. The table has approximately 70,000 clones, 75% to 90% seen once. The sample taken for sequencing was peripheral blood. These receptors all come from a woman at least 80 years old with active or convalescent COVID-19.

The rearrangement uses TRBV6-6 and TRBJ1-2; 8 positions agree with TRBD1. The CDR3 has 15 amino acids. The germline CDR1 and CDR2 sequences are MNHNY and SVGAGI (reference sequence). With 6 bases clipped from V and 4 bases from J, the junction kept 10 bases outside the gene matches. The CDR3 region has the DNA TGTGCCAGCAGCGACCGGGGACAGGCGTTCTATGGCTACACCTTC. Encoded protein: CASSDRGQAFYGYTF.

The gene calls are TRBV6-7 and TRBJ2-7; maybe TRBD1 (6 bases). TRBV6-7 is annotated as an ORF whose role is uncertain. V was clipped by 0 bases and J by 3 bases, with 12 bases between them. The CDR3 totals 15 residues. The chain's CDR3 is CASSYSYTGFYEQYF. The CDR3 region has the DNA TGTGCCAGCAGTTACTCGTATACAGGGTTCTACGAGCAGTACTTC.

As to this clone: Other DNA sequences in the sample encode the same CDR3. The V call is TRBV9, the J call TRBJ2-2, with 9 nucleotides matching TRBD1. Germline V CDR1 and CDR2: SGDLS, YYNGEE. V dropped 5 bases and J dropped 7; count of bases not matched to a gene: 12. The CDR3 runs to 16 residues. The CDR3 loop reads CASRVGDRGGHGELFF. The CDR3 DNA reads as TGTGCCAGCAGGGTCGGTGACAGGGGGGGTCACGGGGAGCTGTTTTTT.

V and J are TRBV19 and TRBJ1-5, with 8 bases aligning to TRBD1. The V and J ends lost 9 bases and 4 bases, in that order; junction bases with no gene match: 11. CDR1 and CDR2 (germline): LNHDA, SQIVND (reference sequence). The length of the CDR3 is 15 residues. The CDR3 region is CASQRTGRGNQPQHF. The CDR3 DNA follows: TGTGCCAGCCAGAGGACAGGGCGTGGGAATCAGCCCCAGCATTTT.

The CDR3 nucleotides read TGCGCTAGGGAGGTTATTTACTACGAGCAGTACTTC. This codes for CAREVIYYEQYF. J is TRBJ2-7 and V is TRBV10-1; the D gene is possibly TRBD2 (6 bases). Looked up from germline, CDR1 is WNHNN and CDR2 is SYGVQD (reference sequence). The CDR3 sequence is 12 residues long.